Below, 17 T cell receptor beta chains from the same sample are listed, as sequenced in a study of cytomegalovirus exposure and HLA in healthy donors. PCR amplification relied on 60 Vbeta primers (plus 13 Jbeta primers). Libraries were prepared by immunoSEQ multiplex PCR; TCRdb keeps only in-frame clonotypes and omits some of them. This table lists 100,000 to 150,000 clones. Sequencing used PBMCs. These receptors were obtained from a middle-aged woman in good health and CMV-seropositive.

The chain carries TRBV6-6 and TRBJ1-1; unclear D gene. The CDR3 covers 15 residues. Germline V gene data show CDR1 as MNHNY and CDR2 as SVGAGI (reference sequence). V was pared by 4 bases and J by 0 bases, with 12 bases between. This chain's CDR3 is CASSSSGTLNTEAFF. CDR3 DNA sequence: TGTGCCAGCAGTTCTTCAGGCACTCTGAACACTGAAGCTTTCTTT.

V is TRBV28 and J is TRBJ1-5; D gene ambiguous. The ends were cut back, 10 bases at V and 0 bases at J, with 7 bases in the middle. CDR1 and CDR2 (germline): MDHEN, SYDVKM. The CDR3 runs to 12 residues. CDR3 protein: CATEDSNQPQHF. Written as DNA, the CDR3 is TGTGCCACCGAGGATAGCAATCAGCCCCAGCATTTT.

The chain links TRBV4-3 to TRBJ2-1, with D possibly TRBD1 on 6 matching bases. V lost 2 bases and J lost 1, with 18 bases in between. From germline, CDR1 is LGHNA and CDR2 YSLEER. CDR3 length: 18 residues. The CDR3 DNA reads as TGCGCCAGCAGCCAACTAACCTTAACAGGGAGTTCCTACAATGAGCAGTTCTTC. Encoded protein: CASSQLTLTGSSYNEQFF.

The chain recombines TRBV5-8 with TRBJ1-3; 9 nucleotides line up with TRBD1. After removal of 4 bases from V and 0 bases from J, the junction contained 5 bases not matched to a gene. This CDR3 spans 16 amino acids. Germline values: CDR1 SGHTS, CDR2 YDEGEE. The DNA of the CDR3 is TGTGCCAGCAGCGGACACAGGGGGCCCTCTGGAAACACCATATATTTT. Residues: CASSGHRGPSGNTIYF.

The CDR3 region is CARSSRDRVDNEQFF. Here the CDR3 DNA reads TGTGCCAGAAGCAGCCGGGACAGGGTGGACAATGAGCAGTTCTTC. The chain couples TRBV5-3 to TRBJ2-1; 9 positions agree with TRBD1. TRBV5-3 is identified as an open reading frame with a role that is uncertain. The J segment lost 5 bases and the V segment lost 4 bases, leaving 7 bases of the junction unmatched. The CDR3 loop spans 15 amino acids.

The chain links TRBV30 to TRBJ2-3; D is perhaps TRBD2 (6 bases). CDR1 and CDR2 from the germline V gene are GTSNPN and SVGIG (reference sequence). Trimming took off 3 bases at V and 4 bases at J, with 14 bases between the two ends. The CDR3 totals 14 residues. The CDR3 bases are TGTGCCTGGAGCGTAGGCGGGGCCGCAGATACGCAGTATTTT. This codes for CAWSVGGAADTQYF. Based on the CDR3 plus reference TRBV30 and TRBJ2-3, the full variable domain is SQTIHQWPATLVQPVGSPLSLECTVEGTSNPNLYWYRQAAGRGLQLLFYSVGIGQISSEVPQNLSASRPQDRQFILSSKKLLLSDSGFYLCAWSVGGAADTQYFGPGTRLTVL.

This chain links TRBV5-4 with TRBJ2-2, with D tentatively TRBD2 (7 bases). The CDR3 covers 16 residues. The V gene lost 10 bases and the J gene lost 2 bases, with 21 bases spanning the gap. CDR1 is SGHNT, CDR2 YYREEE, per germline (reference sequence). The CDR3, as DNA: TGTGCCGGCGGGGGCGTAGGGGGAGAAAACACCGGGGAGCTGTTTTTT. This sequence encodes CAGGGVGGENTGELFF.

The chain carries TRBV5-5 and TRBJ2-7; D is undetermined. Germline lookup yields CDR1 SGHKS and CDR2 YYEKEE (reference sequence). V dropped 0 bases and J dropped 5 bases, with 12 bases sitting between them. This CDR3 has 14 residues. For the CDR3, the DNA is TGTGCCAGCAGCTTGGAGTGGCTGTTCGACGAGCAGTACTTC. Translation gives CASSLEWLFDEQYF.

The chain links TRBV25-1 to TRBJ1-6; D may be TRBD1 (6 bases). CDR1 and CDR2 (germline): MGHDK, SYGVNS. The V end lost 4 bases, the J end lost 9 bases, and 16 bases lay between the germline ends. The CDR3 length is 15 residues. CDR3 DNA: TGTGCCAGCAGTGTACGGGGGGGGGCTAGTTCACCCCTCCACTTT. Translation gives CASSVRGGASSPLHF. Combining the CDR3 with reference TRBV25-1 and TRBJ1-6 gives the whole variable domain EADIYQTPRYLVIGTGKKITLECSQTMGHDKMYWYQQDPGMELHLIHYSYGVNSTEKGDLSSESTVSRIRTEHFPLTLESARPSHTSQYLCASSVRGGASSPLHFGNGTRLTVT.

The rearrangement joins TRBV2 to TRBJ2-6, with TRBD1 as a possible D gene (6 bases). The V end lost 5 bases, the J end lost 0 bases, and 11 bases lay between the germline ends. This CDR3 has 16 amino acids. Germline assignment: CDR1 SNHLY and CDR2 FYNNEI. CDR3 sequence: CASSLDRTSGANVLTF. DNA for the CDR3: TGTGCCAGCAGTCTAGACAGGACCTCTGGGGCCAACGTCCTGACTTTC. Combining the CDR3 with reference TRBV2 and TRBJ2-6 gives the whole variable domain EPEVTQTPSHQVTQMGQEVILRCVPISNHLYFYWYRQILGQKVEFLVSFYNNEISEKSEIFDDQFSVERPDGSNFTLKIRSTKLEDSAMYFCASSLDRTSGANVLTFGAGSRLTVL.

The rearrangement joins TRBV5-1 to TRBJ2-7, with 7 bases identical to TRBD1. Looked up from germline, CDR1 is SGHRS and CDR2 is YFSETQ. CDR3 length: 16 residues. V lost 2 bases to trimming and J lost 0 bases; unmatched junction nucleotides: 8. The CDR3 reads CASSLLPGQTSYEQYF. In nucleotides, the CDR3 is TGCGCCAGCAGCTTATTACCGGGACAGACCTCCTACGAGCAGTACTTC.

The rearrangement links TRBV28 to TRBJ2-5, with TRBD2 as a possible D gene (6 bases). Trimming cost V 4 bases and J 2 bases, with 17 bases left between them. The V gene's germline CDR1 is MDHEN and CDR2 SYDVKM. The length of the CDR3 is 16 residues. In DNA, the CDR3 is TGTGCCAGCAGTTCCCGAACGGGACTGGTTCAAGAGACCCAGTACTTC. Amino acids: CASSSRTGLVQETQYF.

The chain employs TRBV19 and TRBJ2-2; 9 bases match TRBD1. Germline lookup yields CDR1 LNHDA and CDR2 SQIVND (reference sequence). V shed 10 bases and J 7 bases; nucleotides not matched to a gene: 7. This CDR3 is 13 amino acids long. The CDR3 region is CATKGQGVGELFF. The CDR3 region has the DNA TGTGCCACTAAGGGACAGGGAGTCGGGGAGCTGTTTTTT.

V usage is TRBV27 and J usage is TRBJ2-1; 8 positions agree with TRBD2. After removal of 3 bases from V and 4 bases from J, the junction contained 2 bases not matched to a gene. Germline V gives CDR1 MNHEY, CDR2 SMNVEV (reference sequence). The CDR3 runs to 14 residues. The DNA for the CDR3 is TGTGCCAGCAGTTTCACTAGCGGTTACAATGAGCAGTTCTTC. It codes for CASSFTSGYNEQFF.

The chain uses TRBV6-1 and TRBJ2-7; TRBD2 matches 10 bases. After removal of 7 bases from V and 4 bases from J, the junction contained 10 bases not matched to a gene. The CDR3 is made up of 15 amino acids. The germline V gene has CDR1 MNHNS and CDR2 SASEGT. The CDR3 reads CASKLLAGELYEQYF. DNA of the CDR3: TGTGCCAGCAAACTCCTAGCGGGAGAGTTGTACGAGCAGTACTTC.

CDR3 protein: CASSFSRLTDTQYF. CDR3 nucleotides: TGTGCCAGCAGTTTTTCCCGACTGACAGATACGCAGTATTTT. V and J are TRBV27 and TRBJ2-3; D ambiguous. The germline gives CDR1 MNHEY, CDR2 SMNVEV (reference sequence). Between the trimmed V and J ends, which lost 3 bases and 3 bases, there was a span of 10 bases. CDR3 length: 14 amino acids.

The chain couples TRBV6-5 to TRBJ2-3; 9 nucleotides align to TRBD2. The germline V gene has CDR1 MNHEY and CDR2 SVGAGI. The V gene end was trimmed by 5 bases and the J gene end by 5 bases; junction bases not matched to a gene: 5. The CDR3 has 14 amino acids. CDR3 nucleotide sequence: TGTGCCAGCAGTCTTAGCGGGAGCGTAGATACGCAGTATTTT. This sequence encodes CASSLSGSVDTQYF.